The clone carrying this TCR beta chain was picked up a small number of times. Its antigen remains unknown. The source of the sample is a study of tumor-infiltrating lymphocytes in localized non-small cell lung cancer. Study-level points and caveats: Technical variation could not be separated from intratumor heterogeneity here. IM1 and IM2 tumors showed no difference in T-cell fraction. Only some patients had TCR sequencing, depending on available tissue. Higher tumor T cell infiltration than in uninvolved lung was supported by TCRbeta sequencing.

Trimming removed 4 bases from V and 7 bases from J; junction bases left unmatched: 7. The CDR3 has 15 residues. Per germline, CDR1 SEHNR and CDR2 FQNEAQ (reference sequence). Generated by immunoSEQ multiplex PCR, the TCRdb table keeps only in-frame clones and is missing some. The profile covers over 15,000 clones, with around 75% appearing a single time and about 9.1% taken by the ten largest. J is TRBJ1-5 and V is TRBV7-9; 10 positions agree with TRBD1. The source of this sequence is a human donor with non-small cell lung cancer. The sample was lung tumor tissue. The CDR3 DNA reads TGTGCCAGCAGCTCCTCCGGGACAGGGGAACAGCCCCAGCATTTT. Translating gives CASSSSGTGEQPQHF.